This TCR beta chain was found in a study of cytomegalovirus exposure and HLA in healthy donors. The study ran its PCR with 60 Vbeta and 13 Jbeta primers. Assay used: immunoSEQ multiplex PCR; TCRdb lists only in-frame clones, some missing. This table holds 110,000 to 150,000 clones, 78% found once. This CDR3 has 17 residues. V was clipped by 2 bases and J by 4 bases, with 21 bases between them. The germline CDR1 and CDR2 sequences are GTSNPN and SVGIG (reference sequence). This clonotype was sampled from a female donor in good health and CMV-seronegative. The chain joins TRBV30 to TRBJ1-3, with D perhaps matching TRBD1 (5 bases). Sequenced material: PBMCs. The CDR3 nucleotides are TGTGCCTGGAGTCGGGGGAGGGCCAAAATTGCGGGAAACACCATATATTTT. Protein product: CAWSRGRAKIAGNTIYF. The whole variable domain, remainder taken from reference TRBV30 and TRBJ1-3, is SQTIHQWPATLVQPVGSPLSLECTVEGTSNPNLYWYRQAAGRGLQLLFYSVGIGQISSEVPQNLSASRPQDRQFILSSKKLLLSDSGFYLCAWSRGRAKIAGNTIYFGEGSWLTVV.